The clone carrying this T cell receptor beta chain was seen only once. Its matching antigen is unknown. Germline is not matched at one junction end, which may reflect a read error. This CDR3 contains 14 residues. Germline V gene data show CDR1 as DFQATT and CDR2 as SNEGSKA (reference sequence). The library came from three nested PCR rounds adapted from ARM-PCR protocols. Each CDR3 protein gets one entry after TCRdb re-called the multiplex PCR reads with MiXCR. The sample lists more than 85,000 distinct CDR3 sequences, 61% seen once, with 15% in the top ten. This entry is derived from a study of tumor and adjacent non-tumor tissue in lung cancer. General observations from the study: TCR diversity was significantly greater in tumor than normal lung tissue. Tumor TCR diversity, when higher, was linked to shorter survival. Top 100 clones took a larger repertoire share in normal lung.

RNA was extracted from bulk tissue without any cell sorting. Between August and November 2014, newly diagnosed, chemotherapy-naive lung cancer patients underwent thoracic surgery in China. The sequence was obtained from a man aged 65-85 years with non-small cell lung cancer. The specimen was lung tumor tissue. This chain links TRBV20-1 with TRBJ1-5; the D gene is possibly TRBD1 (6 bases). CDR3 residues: CSSRELAGDQPQHF. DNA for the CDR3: TGCAGTTCTAGAGAGTTAGCAGGGGATCAGCCCCAGCATTTT.